Listed here are 22 T cell receptor beta chains from one sample, sequenced in a study of blood T cell repertoires in COVID-19. Generated by immunoSEQ multiplex PCR, the TCRdb table keeps only in-frame clones and is missing some. The data show about 78,000 clones, roughly 86% seen once. The sequenced sample was peripheral blood. These receptors were taken from a man in his fifties or sixties with active or convalescent COVID-19.

This clone was counted a single time. The J gene is TRBJ2-5, the V gene TRBV7-6, with 12 bases matching TRBD1. CDR1 SGHVS and CDR2 FNYEAQ come from the germline V gene. V dropped 6 bases and J dropped 5; count of bases not matched to a gene: 7. This CDR3 is 15 amino acids long. The CDR3 loop is CASRSGTGGRETQYF. The CDR3 DNA is TGTGCCAGCAGATCCGGGACAGGGGGCAGGGAGACCCAGTACTTC.

This chain joins TRBV29-1 and TRBJ1-1, with D possibly TRBD1 on 5 matching bases. From germline, CDR1 is SQVTM and CDR2 ANQGSEA. Between the trimmed V and J ends, which lost 4 bases and 5 bases, there was a span of 17 bases. This CDR3 region has 14 residues. For the CDR3, the DNA is TGCAGCGTTGGAGGAGCGGGGGGATTGACTGAAGCTTTCTTT. This gives the protein CSVGGAGGLTEAFF. The variable domain in full, completed from reference TRBV29-1 and TRBJ1-1, reads SAVISQKPSRDICQRGTSLTIQCQVDSQVTMMFWYRQQPGQSLTLIATANQGSEATYESGFVIDKFPISRPNLTFSTLTVSNMSPEDSSIYLCSVGGAGGLTEAFFGQGTRLTVV.

The chain uses TRBV28 and TRBJ1-2; 10 nucleotides align to TRBD1. The CDR3 has 15 residues. V shed 3 bases, J shed 3 bases, and the junction held 4 bases outside the gene matches. Germline V lookup: CDR1 MDHEN, CDR2 SYDVKM. The CDR3 region is CASSFKGTGDYGYTF. Written as DNA, the CDR3 is TGTGCCAGCAGTTTTAAAGGGACAGGGGACTATGGCTACACCTTC.

The J gene is TRBJ1-1, the V gene TRBV7-9; D is undetermined. Germline lookup yields CDR1 SEHNR and CDR2 FQNEAQ (reference sequence). This CDR3 has 15 residues. V dropped 6 bases and J dropped 2 bases, with 16 bases sitting between them. The CDR3 protein is CASSPGRGANTEAFF. For the CDR3, the DNA is TGTGCCAGCAGTCCGGGGAGAGGTGCCAACACTGAAGCTTTCTTT.

The chain's CDR3 is CASSYPGTVNGYTF. DNA for the CDR3: TGTGCCAGCAGTTACCCCGGGACAGTAAATGGCTACACCTTC. This sequence joins TRBV6-2 or TRBV6-3 and TRBJ1-2, with 7 bases that match TRBD1. Unmatched junction bases numbered 6, after V lost 2 bases and J lost 6 bases. This CDR3 spans 14 amino acids. Germline V gives CDR1 MNHEY, CDR2 SVGEGT.

This CDR3 reads CASSLGAASNYNEQFF. In nucleotides, the CDR3 is TGTGCCAGCAGCTTAGGTGCGGCTAGTAATTACAATGAGCAGTTCTTC. V usage is TRBV7-2 and J usage is TRBJ2-1, with D hard to call. V was shortened by 1 base and J by 4 bases, with 14 bases between the two germline ends. Per germline, CDR1 SGHTA and CDR2 FQGNSA. The CDR3 runs to 16 residues. Using reference TRBV7-2 and TRBJ2-1 for the parts outside the CDR3, the full variable domain is GAGVSQSPSNKVTEKGKDVELRCDPISGHTALYWYRQSLGQGLEFLIYFQGNSAPDKSGLPSDRFSAERTGGSVSTLTIQRTQQEDSAVYLCASSLGAASNYNEQFFGPGTRLTVL.

The chain has TRBV2 and TRBJ1-2, with 7 nucleotides matching TRBD1. J was trimmed by 0 bases and V by 7 bases; bases with no gene match: 8. The CDR3 contains 15 residues. The germline gives CDR1 SNHLY, CDR2 FYNNEI. CDR3 DNA: TGTGCCAGCAACCTCGACAGGGCCACTAACTATGGCTACACCTTC. Translating gives CASNLDRATNYGYTF.

This chain uses TRBV30 with TRBJ1-2; a weak D match, TRBD1 (5 bases). Deletions cut 0 bases from V and 5 bases from J, with 7 bases between. The CDR3 runs 12 residues. Per germline, CDR1 GTSNPN and CDR2 SVGIG (reference sequence). The CDR3 DNA is TGTGCCTGGAGTGTGGGGCAGTATGGCTACACCTTC. Encoded protein: CAWSVGQYGYTF.

This clone was observed a handful of times. The V gene is TRBV10-1, the J gene TRBJ2-4; TRBD2 matches 7 bases. After removal of 4 bases from V and 4 bases from J, the junction contained 7 bases not matched to a gene. Germline lookup yields CDR1 WNHNN and CDR2 SYGVQD (reference sequence). This CDR3 is built from 15 residues. CDR3: CASSAAGPPKNIQYF. CDR3 nucleotide sequence: TGCGCCAGCAGTGCAGCGGGGCCGCCAAAAAACATTCAGTACTTC.

This chain links TRBV29-1 with TRBJ1-5; unclear D gene. V lost 2 bases, J lost 2 bases, and 7 bases lay in between. Germline lookup yields CDR1 SQVTM and CDR2 ANQGSEA. This CDR3 spans 13 amino acids. The CDR3 DNA sequence: TGCAGCGTTGAAACAGAGCGCAATCAGCCCCAGCATTTT. It yields the protein CSVETERNQPQHF. The whole variable domain, remainder taken from reference TRBV29-1 and TRBJ1-5, is SAVISQKPSRDICQRGTSLTIQCQVDSQVTMMFWYRQQPGQSLTLIATANQGSEATYESGFVIDKFPISRPNLTFSTLTVSNMSPEDSSIYLCSVETERNQPQHFGDGTRLSIL.

The chain uses TRBV5-4 and TRBJ2-1; TRBD2 matches 8 bases. The CDR3 has 15 residues. Germline CDR1 and CDR2: SGHNT and YYREEE (reference sequence). The V and J ends lost 2 bases and 6 bases, in that order; junction bases with no gene match: 7. The CDR3 nucleotides read TGTGCCAGCAGCTTATCGGGGGGGCCGGGCAATGAGCAGTTCTTC. It translates to CASSLSGGPGNEQFF. The variable domain in full, with the rest retrieved from reference TRBV5-4 and TRBJ2-1, is ETGVTQSPTHLIKTRGQQVTLRCSSQSGHNTVSWYQQALGQGPQFIFQYYREEENGRGNFPPRFSGLQFPNYSSELNVNALELDDSALYLCASSLSGGPGNEQFFGPGTRLTVL.

In its sample, this clone was seen once. The rearrangement links TRBV7-6 to TRBJ2-7, with 9 bases that match TRBD2. Germline assignment: CDR1 SGHVS and CDR2 FNYEAQ. The CDR3 is 15 residues long. The V and J ends lost 5 bases and 4 bases, in that order; junction bases with no gene match: 9. The CDR3 DNA follows: TGTGCCAGCAGCCCGAGAGTAGCGGGGGAGTACGAGCAGTACTTC. Encoded protein: CASSPRVAGEYEQYF.

V usage is TRBV7-9 and J usage is TRBJ1-4; perhaps TRBD1 as D (6 bases). V was pared by 10 bases and J by 8 bases, with 8 bases between. CDR1 SEHNR and CDR2 FQNEAQ come from the germline V gene (reference sequence). This CDR3 has 10 residues. Written as DNA, the CDR3 is TGTGCCATCCAGGGGGAAAAACTGTTTTTT. Translated: CAIQGEKLFF.

Points on this clone: Distinct nucleotide sequences in the sample also encode this CDR3. The genes are TRBV7-9 and TRBJ2-7, with 8 nucleotides matching TRBD2. V trimming: 1 base; J trimming: 6 bases; junction bases outside the gene matches: 2. The length of the CDR3 is 13 residues. Per the germline V gene, CDR1 is SEHNR and CDR2 is FQNEAQ (reference sequence). The CDR3, as DNA: TGTGCCAGCAGCTTAGGACGGGGGGGCGAGCAGTACTTC. Residues: CASSLGRGGEQYF.

J is TRBJ2-5 and V is TRBV3-1 (or the pseudogene TRBV3-2); 10 nucleotides match TRBD2. V dropped 4 bases and J dropped 3; count of bases not matched to a gene: 5. The CDR3 is 15 residues long. Germline loops: CDR1 LGHDT, CDR2 YNNKEL (reference sequence). The CDR3 reads CASSRKLAGKETQYF. The CDR3 DNA is TGTGCCAGCAGCCGAAAACTAGCGGGGAAAGAGACCCAGTACTTC.

V is TRBV5-1 and J is TRBJ2-3, with D possibly TRBD1 on 5 matching bases. The CDR3 totals 14 residues. The germline CDR1 and CDR2 sequences are SGHRS and YFSETQ. V dropped 0 bases and J dropped 6 bases, with 11 bases sitting between them. The CDR3 loop is CASSLGQGPDTQYF. CDR3 coding DNA: TGCGCCAGCAGCTTGGGCCAGGGCCCGGATACGCAGTATTTT.

The chain combines TRBV11-2 with TRBJ1-4; D possibly corresponds to TRBD1 (5 bases). The CDR3 is 15 residues long. The V end was cut by 1 base, the J end by 3 bases, with 9 bases between. From germline, CDR1 is SGHAT and CDR2 FQNNGV. The CDR3 spells CASSLAQGANEKLFF. The CDR3 nucleotides are TGTGCCAGCAGCTTAGCCCAGGGTGCTAATGAAAAACTGTTTTTT.

The chain is built from TRBV15 and TRBJ2-1, with a possible D match to TRBD1 (6 bases). Per the germline V gene, CDR1 is LNHNV and CDR2 is YYDKDF (reference sequence). CDR3 size: 15 residues. Between the trimmed V and J ends, which lost 5 bases and 0 bases, there was a span of 11 bases. CDR3: CATSLDSSSYNEQFF. The CDR3 DNA sequence: TGTGCCACCAGCCTGGACAGTAGCTCCTACAATGAGCAGTTCTTC.

This chain links TRBV6-6 with TRBJ2-7; tentatively, D is TRBD2 (6 bases). The CDR3 is made up of 11 amino acids. Germline V gene data show CDR1 as MNHNY and CDR2 as SVGAGI (reference sequence). V was pared by 6 bases and J by 4 bases, with 7 bases between. The CDR3: CASRGTYEQYF. The CDR3 nucleotides are TGTGCCAGCAGAGGGACTTACGAGCAGTACTTC.

The chain recombines TRBV9 with TRBJ1-3; TRBD1 might be the D (5 bases). Between the trimmed V and J ends, which lost 4 bases and 1 base, there was a span of 12 bases. Germline CDR1 is SGDLS and CDR2 is YYNGEE. CDR3 length: 15 amino acids. In nucleotides, the CDR3 is TGTGCCAGCAGCCCACGGGGGGGATCTGGAAACACCATATATTTT. Its translation: CASSPRGGSGNTIYF.

This sequence joins TRBV7-2 and TRBJ2-1, with 8 bases lining up with TRBD2. Germline lookup yields CDR1 SGHTA and CDR2 FQGNSA. The CDR3 sequence is 14 residues long. The junction had 3 bases not matched to a gene; V was cut back by 3 bases and J by 5 bases. In DNA form, the CDR3 reads TGTGCCAGCAGCTTGGGACTAGTTCACAATGAGCAGTTCTTC. This sequence encodes CASSLGLVHNEQFF.

The V call is TRBV6-5, the J call TRBJ1-4; D not certain. The CDR3 contains 13 residues. The V gene lost 6 bases and the J gene lost 8 bases, with 13 bases spanning the gap. From germline, CDR1 is MNHEY and CDR2 SVGAGI. CDR3 amino acids: CASSLAGFEKLFF. For the CDR3, the DNA is TGTGCCAGCAGCCTCGCTGGCTTCGAAAAACTGTTTTTT.